The 25 T cell receptor beta chains in this list originate from one sample, sequenced in a study of shared clonotypes between healthy human individuals. Assay: immunoSEQ multiplex PCR; the TCRdb copy retains only in-frame clones and omits some. The sample holds some 1 million clones; 75% are singletons and the top ten take around 1.4%. The sample consisted of memory CD4+ T cells sorted from blood. As for subset: CD45RA-negative fraction. Receptors originate from a man between 18 and 35 years old in good health.

The chain uses TRBV9 and TRBJ1-3; no clear D gene. CDR1 is SGDLS and CDR2 is YYNGEE in the germline V gene. The CDR3 extends over 13 amino acids. V dropped 4 bases and J dropped 4 bases, with 9 bases sitting between them. CDR3 residues: CASSSGLGNTIYF. DNA for the CDR3: TGTGCCAGCAGCTCGGGCTTGGGAAACACCATATATTTT.

This clone has only a few counts. This rearrangement joins TRBV4-3 to TRBJ2-5, with TRBD1 matching over 9 bases. The CDR3 runs 16 residues. Losses at the gene ends were 2 bases for V and 8 bases for J; bases not matched to a gene: 12. Germline CDR1 and CDR2: LGHNA and YSLEER. The CDR3 coding sequence is TGCGCCAGCAGCCAAAAACCGACAGGGGGGGATGGAACCCAGTACTTC. Its protein is CASSQKPTGGDGTQYF.

This clone was recorded only once. The V call is TRBV10-2, the J call TRBJ2-2; tentatively, D is TRBD2 (6 bases). Trimming took 5 bases from V and 6 from J, leaving 16 bases between them. The CDR3 sequence is 15 residues long. Germline values: CDR1 WSHSY, CDR2 SAAADI. The CDR3 reads CASSPAGTGAGELFF. Here the CDR3 DNA reads TGCGCCAGCAGTCCCGCCGGGACTGGGGCCGGGGAGCTGTTTTTT.

Concerning this clone itself: Other DNA sequences of this sample code for an identical CDR3. The chain links TRBV5-1 to TRBJ2-5; 7 nucleotides match TRBD2. With 4 bases clipped from V and 4 bases from J, the junction kept 10 bases outside the gene matches. The CDR3 is 15 amino acids. Germline CDR1 reads SGHRS; CDR2 reads YFSETQ. The CDR3 DNA is TGCGCCAGCAGCCCCCGGACGGGGGGTGGAGAGACCCAGTACTTC. It encodes CASSPRTGGGETQYF.

The chain combines TRBV2 with TRBJ2-1, with D possibly TRBD2 on 5 matching bases. The CDR3 covers 12 residues. Germline CDR1 SNHLY, CDR2 FYNNEI. Trimming took off 6 bases at V and 6 bases at J, with 9 bases between the two ends. The CDR3 DNA is TGTGCCAGCAGGGTAACTAGCAATGAGCAGTTCTTC. Residues: CASRVTSNEQFF.

The chain employs TRBV5-4 and TRBJ2-2, with TRBD2 matching over 11 bases. In germline, CDR1 is SGHNT, CDR2 YYREEE (reference sequence). With 4 bases clipped from V and 4 bases from J, the junction kept 0 bases outside the gene matches. The CDR3 runs to 14 residues. The CDR3 DNA reads as TGTGCCAGCAGCGGACTAGCGGGCACCGGGGAGCTGTTTTTT. Translated, it gives CASSGLAGTGELFF.

This chain connects TRBV5-5 to TRBJ2-5; the D gene is possibly TRBD2 (5 bases). This CDR3 region has 15 residues. CDR1 is SGHKS, CDR2 YYEKEE, per germline (reference sequence). V was clipped by 0 bases and J by 7 bases, with 16 bases between them. CDR3 amino acids: CASSLGAADFGTQYF. As DNA, the CDR3 is TGTGCCAGCAGCTTGGGAGCGGCTGATTTTGGGACCCAGTACTTC.

The J gene is TRBJ2-7, the V gene TRBV7-2, with 10 bases that match TRBD2. V lost 7 bases to trimming and J lost 6 bases; unmatched junction nucleotides: 6. This CDR3 contains 13 residues. Germline CDR1 SGHTA, CDR2 FQGNSA. CDR3 coding DNA: TGTGCCAGCACCAGTAGCGGGAGGTTCGAGCAGTACTTC. Translating gives CASTSSGRFEQYF.

This clone was seen repeatedly, ten times or more. This chain connects TRBV10-3 to TRBJ2-7, with a weak D call TRBD2 (5 bases). V was clipped by 3 bases and J by 3 bases, with 6 bases between them. Germline V gene lookup returns CDR1 ENHRY and CDR2 SYGVKD. The CDR3 consists of 12 residues. The CDR3 reads CAISETSYEQYF. CDR3 DNA sequence: TGTGCCATCAGTGAAACTAGCTACGAGCAGTACTTC.

The chain recombines TRBV19 with TRBJ2-6; D is ambiguous. CDR1 LNHDA and CDR2 SQIVND come from the germline V gene (reference sequence). V lost 3 bases to trimming and J lost 5 bases, with 5 bases between them. The CDR3 is 13 residues long. The CDR3 region is CASSIDWANVLTF. CDR3 DNA sequence: TGTGCCAGTAGTATTGACTGGGCCAACGTCCTGACTTTC. Variable domain in full (rest from reference TRBV19 and TRBJ2-6): DGGITQSPKYLFRKEGQNVTLSCEQNLNHDAMYWYRQDPGQGLRLIYYSQIVNDFQKGDIAEGYSVSREKKESFPLTVTSAQKNPTAFYLCASSIDWANVLTFGAGSRLTVL.

The V call is TRBV5-4, the J call TRBJ2-2; 7 bases are shared with TRBD1. The CDR3 covers 14 residues. The germline CDR1 and CDR2 sequences are SGHNT and YYREEE (reference sequence). After removal of 4 bases from V and 4 bases from J, the junction contained 4 bases not matched to a gene. The CDR3 spells CASSQTGRTGELFF. In DNA form, the CDR3 reads TGTGCCAGCAGCCAGACAGGGCGCACCGGGGAGCTGTTTTTT.

The V call is TRBV9, the J call TRBJ2-1; D might be TRBD2 (6 bases). The CDR3 is 16 residues long. Germline-derived CDR1 and CDR2 are SGDLS and YYNGEE. The V end lost 1 base, the J end lost 7 bases, and 18 bases lay between the germline ends. The CDR3 sequence: CASSVLGWSSDNEQFF. For the CDR3, the DNA is TGTGCCAGCAGCGTACTTGGATGGTCTAGCGATAATGAGCAGTTCTTC.

The V gene is TRBV5-4, the J gene TRBJ2-5; D remains unclear. With 0 bases removed from V and 4 bases from J, the gap between germline ends came to 4 bases. Germline values: CDR1 SGHNT, CDR2 YYREEE (reference sequence). This CDR3 is 12 amino acids long. The CDR3 protein is CASSLETETQYF. The CDR3, as DNA: TGTGCCAGCAGCTTGGAAACAGAGACCCAGTACTTC.

This chain connects TRBV2 to TRBJ1-1; possibly TRBD1 for D (5 bases). Trimming removed 1 base at V and 1 base at J, with 10 bases between. This CDR3 has 15 amino acids. Germline assignment: CDR1 SNHLY and CDR2 FYNNEI. The CDR3 DNA reads as TGTGCCAGCAGTGAAGTGGGGAGGGGGAACACTGAAGCTTTCTTT. Protein: CASSEVGRGNTEAFF.

The chain combines TRBV6-1 with TRBJ2-7; 8 bases match TRBD1. Germline V lookup: CDR1 MNHNS, CDR2 SASEGT. With 2 bases clipped from V and 5 bases from J, the junction kept 8 bases outside the gene matches. The CDR3 has 15 amino acids. In DNA form, the CDR3 reads TGTGCCAGCAGTGAATCGCAGGGGGCTTACAACGAGCAGTACTTC. This gives the protein CASSESQGAYNEQYF.

The chain couples TRBV2 to TRBJ2-3; D may be TRBD2 (6 bases). Germline V CDR1 and CDR2: SNHLY, FYNNEI. V lost 7 bases and J 0 bases, leaving 11 bases between the germline ends. This CDR3 is 14 amino acids long. The CDR3 is CASMGGLSTDTQYF. In DNA form, the CDR3 reads TGTGCCAGCATGGGGGGACTTAGCACAGATACGCAGTATTTT.

In regard to this clone: The sample has other DNA sequences that encode this CDR3 too. The chain recombines TRBV5-1 with TRBJ1-6; possibly TRBD1 for D (5 bases). There are 14 residues in the CDR3. Deletions cut 5 bases from V and 7 bases from J, with 13 bases between. Per the germline V gene, CDR1 is SGHRS and CDR2 is YFSETQ. The DNA for the CDR3 is TGCGCCAGCAGTTCCGGGACGGCCAATTCACCCCTCCACTTT. It is translated as CASSSGTANSPLHF.

The chain joins TRBV9 to TRBJ2-4; D gene unclear. Germline V gene sequence: CDR1 SGDLS, CDR2 YYNGEE. The V and J ends lost 0 bases and 9 bases respectively, with 10 bases between them. The CDR3 consists of 13 residues. In DNA form, the CDR3 reads TGTGCCAGCAGCGTAGAGGGAATTGGCATTCAGTACTTC. This gives the protein CASSVEGIGIQYF.

The sample holds a few counts of this clone. V and J are TRBV18 and TRBJ2-5; D is unresolved. Germline assignment: CDR1 KGHSH and CDR2 LQKENI. CDR3 length: 16 amino acids. V was pared by 3 bases and J by 4 bases, with 18 bases between. CDR3 protein: CASSPAAGRASETQYF. CDR3 bases: TGTGCCAGCTCACCCGCGGCAGGCCGAGCTTCAGAGACCCAGTACTTC.

The chain employs TRBV5-1 and TRBJ2-7, with 7 bases lining up with TRBD1. V gave up 0 bases and J gave up 0 bases; unmatched junction bases: 9. Germline V gives CDR1 SGHRS, CDR2 YFSETQ. The CDR3 spans 17 residues. CDR3 DNA sequence: TGCGCCAGCAGCTTGGAATATGGAGGACAGGCCTCCTACGAGCAGTACTTC. Translated, it gives CASSLEYGGQASYEQYF.

The chain employs TRBV2 and TRBJ1-4; 7 nucleotides line up with TRBD1. V lost 7 bases to trimming and J lost 7 bases; unmatched junction nucleotides: 12. The CDR3 is made up of 15 amino acids. Germline V gene data show CDR1 as SNHLY and CDR2 as FYNNEI. The CDR3 DNA sequence: TGTGCCAGCAACCTACTCGACAGGGAGGCTGAAAAACTGTTTTTT. This gives the protein CASNLLDREAEKLFF.

V gene TRBV7-2 combines with J gene TRBJ1-5, with TRBD1 identical over 8 bases. This CDR3 is 15 amino acids long. The germline V gene has CDR1 SGHTA and CDR2 FQGNSA. V shed 5 bases and J 6 bases; nucleotides not matched to a gene: 9. CDR3 DNA sequence: TGTGCCAGCAGCGTCAGGGGGCTAGGGGGTCAGCCCCAGCATTTT. This gives the protein CASSVRGLGGQPQHF.

The J gene is TRBJ2-4, the V gene TRBV7-9; a weak D match, TRBD2 (6 bases). The CDR3 consists of 15 residues. Trimming took off 3 bases at V and 6 bases at J, with 15 bases between the two ends. Germline V CDR1 and CDR2: SEHNR, FQNEAQ (reference sequence). The CDR3 DNA follows: TGTGCCAGCAGCTTTCGGGGTTTCGGGGGAAACATTCAGTACTTC. Translated: CASSFRGFGGNIQYF.

The CDR3 loop is CASSVVSSGGPEQFF. The CDR3 nucleotides read TGTGCCAGCAGCGTAGTTTCTAGCGGGGGACCTGAGCAGTTCTTC. The V and J genes are TRBV9 and TRBJ2-1; 10 positions match TRBD2. The CDR3 extends over 15 amino acids. The ends lost 0 bases at V and 9 bases at J; junction bases unmatched: 6. Germline assignment: CDR1 SGDLS and CDR2 YYNGEE.

This chain uses TRBV7-9 with TRBJ2-3; 7 nucleotides align to TRBD2. Trimming removed 3 bases from V and 4 bases from J; junction bases left unmatched: 13. This CDR3 spans 17 amino acids. Germline loops: CDR1 SEHNR, CDR2 FQNEAQ (reference sequence). CDR3 loop: CASSFSLTSLSSDTQYF. DNA for the CDR3: TGTGCCAGCAGCTTCTCCCTGACTAGCCTTTCCTCAGATACGCAGTATTTT.